What follows are 21 T cell receptor beta chains derived from one specimen sequenced in a study of Ad26.COV2.S vaccination and SARS-CoV-2 variants. The treatment: about 20 received Ad26.COV2.S at low or high dose, single or two shots; 5 received placebo; per-sample allocation not given. Repertoires come from day 63 after the first vaccine or placebo injection. Clones were read by immunoSEQ multiplex PCR, and TCRdb kept only the in-frame ones, dropping some. This sample has under 400,000 clones, with roughly 87% found just once. This sample comprised peripheral blood, obtained in a trial of Ad26.COV2.S vaccine versus placebo. These receptors were obtained from a person between 18 and 65 years old who received the Ad26.COV2.S COVID-19 vaccine or a placebo.

The chain couples TRBV2 to TRBJ1-4; D is unclear. V lost 8 bases and J 0 bases, leaving 16 bases between the germline ends. Germline lookup yields CDR1 SNHLY and CDR2 FYNNEI. The length of the CDR3 is 16 residues. The CDR3 is CASRRAQFPTNEKLFF. The CDR3 DNA reads as TGTGCCAGCCGCCGGGCCCAGTTCCCAACTAATGAAAAACTGTTTTTT. The full variable domain, its missing parts supplied by reference TRBV2 and TRBJ1-4, is EPEVTQTPSHQVTQMGQEVILRCVPISNHLYFYWYRQILGQKVEFLVSFYNNEISEKSEIFDDQFSVERPDGSNFTLKIRSTKLEDSAMYFCASRRAQFPTNEKLFFGSGTQLSVL.

The genes are TRBV3-1 (or the pseudogene TRBV3-2) and TRBJ2-5; TRBD2 agrees at 8 bases. Germline CDR1 is LGHDT and CDR2 is YNNKEL (reference sequence). The CDR3 consists of 16 residues. V was clipped by 2 bases and J by 2 bases; unmatched bases: 7. CDR3 amino acids: CASSQRAGGVQETQYF. CDR3 DNA: TGTGCCAGCAGCCAACGGGCGGGGGGCGTTCAAGAGACCCAGTACTTC.

The chain uses TRBV4-3 and TRBJ2-7; TRBD1 matches 7 bases. The ends lost 4 bases at V and 5 bases at J; junction bases unmatched: 8. Germline V lookup: CDR1 LGHNA, CDR2 YSLEER. This CDR3 region has 14 residues. The CDR3 is CASSPRQGFHEQYF. The CDR3 nucleotides are TGCGCCAGCAGCCCGAGACAGGGATTCCACGAGCAGTACTTC.

This chain links TRBV10-3 with TRBJ2-3; D not certain. Germline V gene sequence: CDR1 ENHRY, CDR2 SYGVKD. V lost 3 bases and J 6 bases, leaving 7 bases between the germline ends. The CDR3 runs to 12 residues. Here the CDR3 reads CAISELWDTQYF. The CDR3 DNA reads as TGTGCCATCAGTGAATTGTGGGATACGCAGTATTTT.

This rearrangement joins TRBV7-9 to TRBJ1-1; tentatively, D is TRBD1 (5 bases). Germline V gives CDR1 SEHNR, CDR2 FQNEAQ (reference sequence). CDR3 size: 13 residues. V was clipped by 3 bases and J by 11 bases, with 16 bases between them. The CDR3 bases are TGTGCCAGCAGCTTGGGGCGGACGGAAGCGGCTTTCTTT. Residues: CASSLGRTEAAFF.

This chain connects TRBV7-9 to TRBJ2-3; unclear D gene. V was cut by 1 base and J by 2 bases, with 10 bases left in between. CDR1 is SEHNR, CDR2 FQNEAQ, per germline (reference sequence). This CDR3 comprises 15 residues. Here the CDR3 DNA reads TGTGCCAGCAGCTTAGTGGCAAGTTTCACAGATACGCAGTATTTT. Translated: CASSLVASFTDTQYF.

V gene TRBV4-2 combines with J gene TRBJ2-2; D uncertain. The germline V gene encodes CDR1 LGHNA and CDR2 YNFKEQ. The CDR3 length is 13 residues. Trimming cost V 0 bases and J 5 bases, with 4 bases left between them. The CDR3: CASSQELTGELFF. DNA for the CDR3: TGTGCCAGCAGCCAAGAGTTAACCGGGGAGCTGTTTTTT.

The genes are TRBV5-1 and TRBJ2-1; the D gene could be TRBD1 or TRBD2 (5 bases each). The V end was cut by 2 bases, the J end by 5 bases, with 8 bases between. CDR1 is SGHRS, CDR2 YFSETQ, per germline. The CDR3 sequence is 13 residues long. CDR3 residues: CASSFPGHNEQFF. CDR3 in DNA: TGCGCCAGCAGCTTCCCGGGACACAATGAGCAGTTCTTC.

V is TRBV7-3 and J is TRBJ2-7, with TRBD1 identical over 10 bases. This CDR3 comprises 16 residues. V was pared by 2 bases and J by 4 bases, with 8 bases of the junction left unmatched. Germline-derived CDR1 and CDR2 are SGHTA and FQGTGA. Written as DNA, the CDR3 is TGTGCCAGCAGCTTACAAGCGACAGGGGGCGTGTACGAGCAGTACTTC. Amino acid sequence: CASSLQATGGVYEQYF.

The V gene is TRBV5-1, the J gene TRBJ2-1; 10 positions match TRBD2. The CDR3 runs to 18 residues. Trimming took 8 bases from V and 5 from J; bases not matched to a gene: 19. Germline values: CDR1 SGHRS, CDR2 YFSETQ. The CDR3 sequence: CASPPGLAPRAGHNEQFF. CDR3 sequence (DNA): TGCGCCAGTCCGCCGGGACTAGCGCCTCGAGCGGGCCACAATGAGCAGTTCTTC.

This clone was recorded only once. This chain joins TRBV14 and TRBJ1-6, with D hard to call. This CDR3 has 12 amino acids. Deletions cut 7 bases from V and 8 bases from J, with 9 bases between. The germline CDR1 and CDR2 sequences are SGHDN and FVKESK. The CDR3 here is CASTLGDSPLHF. CDR3 DNA: TGTGCCAGCACACTCGGGGATTCACCCCTCCACTTT.

The chain recombines TRBV5-1 with TRBJ1-1; D might be TRBD1 (6 bases). The CDR3 sequence is 16 residues long. The V end lost 4 bases, the J end lost 7 bases, and 23 bases lay between the germline ends. Germline V gene sequence: CDR1 SGHRS, CDR2 YFSETQ. In nucleotides, the CDR3 is TGCGCCAGCAGCCCCAGCCCGGGGGCAGCGCAAATTGAAGCTTTCTTT. Translation gives CASSPSPGAAQIEAFF.

The chain combines TRBV6-5 with TRBJ1-1; D might be TRBD1 (5 bases). Germline V gives CDR1 MNHEY, CDR2 SVGAGI. This CDR3 region has 15 residues. The V gene lost 6 bases and the J gene lost 1 base, with 15 bases spanning the gap. CDR3 bases: TGTGCCAGCAGGCGGCGGGACGGTGGGAACACTGAAGCTTTCTTT. The encoded protein is CASRRRDGGNTEAFF.

This clone was recorded once. J is TRBJ1-1 and V is TRBV7-3, with D perhaps matching TRBD1 (5 bases). The length of the CDR3 is 15 residues. Germline values: CDR1 SGHTA, CDR2 FQGTGA. V was clipped by 2 bases and J by 4 bases, with 14 bases between them. The CDR3 is CASSLDPRVGTEAFF. CDR3 DNA: TGTGCCAGCAGCTTAGACCCCAGGGTGGGCACTGAAGCTTTCTTT.

This chain uses TRBV12-5 with TRBJ2-2; TRBD2 aligns across 8 bases. The V gene's germline CDR1 is LGHNT and CDR2 FRNRAP. The CDR3 totals 16 residues. The V and J ends lost 5 bases and 6 bases, in that order; junction bases with no gene match: 11. The DNA for the CDR3 is TGTGCTAGTGGTCCCCTTGCGGGGGGTTGGCCCGGGGAGCTGTTTTTT. Amino acid sequence: CASGPLAGGWPGELFF.

The chain is built from TRBV9 and TRBJ1-1; unclear D gene. The CDR3 runs 15 residues. Germline V gene data show CDR1 as SGDLS and CDR2 as YYNGEE. V lost 0 bases, J lost 4 bases, and 13 bases lay in between. The CDR3 DNA reads TGTGCCAGCAGCGTAGCTACGGGTAGGACCACTGAAGCTTTCTTT. Amino acid sequence: CASSVATGRTTEAFF.

The chain combines TRBV18 with TRBJ2-3; D is ambiguous. Trimming cost V 0 bases and J 5 bases, with 6 bases left between them. Germline lookup yields CDR1 KGHSH and CDR2 LQKENI. There are 13 residues in the CDR3. Here the CDR3 DNA reads TGTGCCAGCTCACCACCGGTTGGAGATACGCAGTATTTT. Protein sequence: CASSPPVGDTQYF. Supplemented by reference TRBV18 and TRBJ2-3, the full variable domain reads NAGVMQNPRHLVRRRGQEARLRCSPMKGHSHVYWYRQLPEEGLKFMVYLQKENIIDESGMPKERFSAEFPKEGPSILRIQQVVRGDSAAYFCASSPPVGDTQYFGPGTRLTVL.

The chain has TRBV27 and TRBJ1-2, with D perhaps TRBD1 (5 bases). V gave up 4 bases and J gave up 4 bases, with 10 bases separating them. Germline V gene data show CDR1 as MNHEY and CDR2 as SMNVEV (reference sequence). The CDR3 loop spans 13 amino acids. Here the CDR3 DNA reads TGTGCCAGCAGTTCCTACAGGATCTATGGCTACACCTTC. Translated: CASSSYRIYGYTF.

The V and J genes are TRBV7-9 and TRBJ1-2, with TRBD1 matching over 10 bases. CDR1 is SEHNR, CDR2 FQNEAQ, per germline (reference sequence). V lost 1 base and J lost 5; bases outside the gene matches: 4. CDR3 length equals 15 residues. The CDR3 sequence: CASSLGDRGPYGYTF. The DNA for the CDR3 is TGTGCCAGCAGCTTAGGGGACAGGGGCCCTTATGGCTACACCTTC.

The J gene is TRBJ1-1, the V gene TRBV4-1; D call uncertain. With 0 bases removed from V and 6 bases from J, the gap between germline ends came to 11 bases. This CDR3 has 14 amino acids. Germline V gives CDR1 MGHRA, CDR2 YSYEKL. Here the CDR3 DNA reads TGCGCCAGCAGCCAAGATCCGAGGGCGGCTGAAGCTTTCTTT. Its translation is CASSQDPRAAEAFF.

The chain is built from TRBV7-2 and TRBJ2-5, with D maybe TRBD1 (6 bases). The CDR3 has 15 amino acids. The V end was cut by 4 bases, the J end by 4 bases, with 16 bases between. CDR1 SGHTA and CDR2 FQGNSA come from the germline V gene. The CDR3 here is CASSSRGGVGETQYF. The CDR3 DNA follows: TGTGCCAGCAGCTCCAGGGGTGGAGTAGGAGAGACCCAGTACTTC.